Listed here are 19 T cell receptor beta chains from one sample, sequenced in a study of T cells in women clearing cervical HPV infection. Produced via immunoSEQ multiplex PCR; TCRdb's table is partial and in-frame only. The table for this sample gives approximately 15,000 clones. The sample was blood buffy coat. These receptors all stem from a woman between 18 and 70 years old with a cervical HPV16 infection that either progressed to CIN3+ or cleared (not recorded which).

Comment on this clone: Read data end 3 residues before the CDR3 end; the end is taken from the germline J gene. This rearrangement joins TRBV7-8 to TRBJ2-3; 7 bases agree with TRBD2. The CDR3 extends over 16 amino acids. CDR1 SGHVS and CDR2 FQNEAQ come from the germline V gene. The sequenced CDR3 bases are TGTGCCAGCAGCTTAAGCGGCGGGGGACGTCAAGAGACG. Amino acids: CASSLSGGGRQET. The whole CDR3 protein is CASSLSGGGRQETQYF.

As regards this clone: Read coverage stops 3 residues before the CDR3 terminus; the germline J gene supplies the remainder. The chain has TRBV7-6 and TRBJ2-3, with a weak D call TRBD2 (6 bases). CDR3 length: 14 amino acids. V shed 5 bases and J shed 5 bases, with 14 bases lying between them. Germline values: CDR1 SGHVS, CDR2 FNYEAQ. The CDR3 sequence is CASSKGLLGDTQYF. The CDR3 DNA, read in part, is TGTGCCAGCAGCAAGGGACTTCTCGGAGATACG.

The CDR3 spells CASSPGTEYGQYF. Partial CDR3 DNA: TGCGCCAGCAGCCCGGGGACAGAGTATGGT. The chain links TRBV5-1 to TRBJ2-4; 7 bases fit TRBD1. Read sequence stops 3 residues before the CDR3 end, and the germline J gene provides the missing end. Germline-derived CDR1 and CDR2 are SGHRS and YFSETQ. The CDR3 has 13 residues.

Comments on this clone: Mismatch with germline at one junction end may stem from a read error. The read gets to within 3 residues of the CDR3 end, and the germline J gene fills in the rest. The sample carries other DNA sequences with the same CDR3. The chain recombines TRBV19 with TRBJ1-3; D remains unclear. Per the germline V gene, CDR1 is LNHDA and CDR2 is SQIVND (reference sequence). This CDR3 contains 15 residues. This CDR3 reads CASSIDRGAGNTIYF. The sequenced CDR3 bases are TGTGCCAGTAGTATAGATCGGGGAGCTGGAAACACA.

Notes on this clone: Read coverage stops 3 residues before the CDR3 terminus; the germline J gene supplies the remainder. V is TRBV14 and J is TRBJ1-5; possible D gene TRBD1, 6 bases. The CDR3 covers 17 residues. V was cut by 0 bases and J by 1 base, with 13 bases left in between. Germline loops: CDR1 SGHDN, CDR2 FVKESK. The CDR3 bases that were read are TGTGCCAGCAGCCAAGATATTAGGACAGCAAGCAATCAGCCC. Its protein product is CASSQDIRTASNQP. The full CDR3 protein is CASSQDIRTASNQPQHF.

Details on this clone: Read data end 3 residues before the CDR3 end; the end is taken from the germline J gene. The chain uses TRBV11-2 and TRBJ1-2; TRBD1 aligns across 7 bases. Losses at the gene ends were 5 bases for V and 7 bases for J; bases not matched to a gene: 7. The germline V gene encodes CDR1 SGHAT and CDR2 FQNNGV. This CDR3 contains 13 residues. The CDR3 DNA, read in part, is TGTGCCAGCAGCCCTGACAGGGTGGTTGGC. Its protein product is CASSPDRVVG. In full, the CDR3 reads CASSPDRVVGYTF.

Concerning this clone: The read comes to an end 3 residues before the CDR3 does, leaving the germline J gene to fill in the end. The J gene is TRBJ1-2, the V gene TRBV18; 7 nucleotides line up with TRBD1. Germline-derived CDR1 and CDR2 are KGHSH and LQKENI. This CDR3 has 16 amino acids. The CDR3 protein is CASSPPSGGSSYDYTF. The sequenced part of the CDR3 DNA is TGTGCCAGCTCACCACCCTCAGGGGGAAGCTCCTACGAC.

CDR3 in amino acids: CASSLAGRGYGYTF. The CDR3 bases that were read are TGTGCCAGCAGCTTAGCTGGCAGGGGCTATGGC. This chain joins TRBV7-2 and TRBJ1-2; TRBD1 might be the D (6 bases). The read falls 3 residues short of the CDR3 end, and the missing part is taken from the germline J gene. V lost 0 bases to trimming and J lost 4 bases, with 9 bases between them. The germline V gene has CDR1 SGHTA and CDR2 FQGNSA. The CDR3 has 14 residues.

On this clone itself: The read gets to within 3 residues of the CDR3 end, and the germline J gene fills in the rest. This chain uses TRBV10-2 with TRBJ1-1, with 7 bases identical to TRBD1. This CDR3 is 12 amino acids long. Germline V gene data show CDR1 as WSHSY and CDR2 as SAAADI. CDR3 DNA (partial): TGCGCCAGCAGTGAGTTAGGGGGCAGA. Its translation: CASSELGGR. The whole CDR3 region reads CASSELGGRAFF.

Note on this clone: Read coverage stops 3 residues before the CDR3 terminus; the germline J gene supplies the remainder. The rearrangement uses TRBV19 and TRBJ1-1; D is possibly TRBD1 (6 bases). The V gene lost 8 bases and the J gene lost 5 bases, with 12 bases spanning the gap. This CDR3 has 12 residues. Germline CDR1 reads LNHDA; CDR2 reads SQIVND (reference sequence). CDR3 protein: CASRSTGTEAFF. The part of the CDR3 DNA that was read is TGTGCCAGTCGATCTACAGGGACTGAA.

Worth noting for this clone: The read stops 3 residues short of the end of the CDR3; the missing end is completed from the germline J gene. The chain uses TRBV10-3 and TRBJ1-2; D perhaps matches TRBD1 (5 bases). This CDR3 is 14 amino acids long. Germline V gene lookup returns CDR1 ENHRY and CDR2 SYGVKD. V was clipped by 6 bases and J by 2 bases, with 13 bases between them. CDR3 bases read: TGTGCCATCAGCTCCGCGACAGAGAACTATGGC. Its translation: CAISSATENYG. The complete CDR3 reads CAISSATENYGYTF.

Of note for this clone: The CDR3 is cut off 3 residues early in the read; its end comes from the germline J gene. The J gene is TRBJ2-7, the V gene TRBV19; TRBD2 matches 7 bases. Germline CDR1 reads LNHDA; CDR2 reads SQIVND (reference sequence). The trim removed 3 bases at V and 3 bases at J, leaving 8 bases unmatched. CDR3 length equals 15 residues. The CDR3 bases that were read are TGTGCCAGTAGTATTGCGGGGGAAGCCCTCTACGAG. Translated: CASSIAGEALYE. The entire CDR3 protein reads CASSIAGEALYEQYF.

Concerning this clone: Read coverage stops 3 residues before the CDR3 terminus; the germline J gene supplies the remainder. The V gene is TRBV28, the J gene TRBJ1-2, with TRBD1 as a possible D gene (6 bases). This CDR3 is built from 15 residues. Trimming cost V 3 bases and J 0 bases, with 11 bases left between them. Per germline, CDR1 MDHEN and CDR2 SYDVKM. CDR3 DNA (partial): TGTGCCAGCAGTTTGATAACAGGGACTAACTATGGC. It specifies CASSLITGTNYG. The whole CDR3 region reads CASSLITGTNYGYTF.

Comments on this clone: The missing CDR3 end, 3 residues past where the read stops, is filled in from the germline J gene. The chain carries TRBV13 and TRBJ2-2; the D is unclear. The CDR3 extends over 13 amino acids. Germline CDR1 reads PRHDT; CDR2 reads FYEKMQ (reference sequence). V dropped 7 bases and J dropped 3 bases, with 9 bases sitting between them. CDR3 DNA (partial): TGTGCCAGCACCTCTACGCACACCGGGGAG. Its protein is CASTSTHTGE. The full CDR3 sequence reads CASTSTHTGELFF.

This clone is deemed medium-sized by its frequency. The read ends 3 residues early relative to the CDR3; the germline J gene fills the gap. This chain connects TRBV18 to TRBJ2-3; 13 positions match TRBD2. The CDR3 is made up of 15 amino acids. CDR1 is KGHSH, CDR2 LQKENI, per germline. The V and J ends lost 3 bases and 5 bases, in that order; junction bases with no gene match: 2. The CDR3 loop is CASSPGLAGIDTQYF. The CDR3 bases that were read are TGTGCCAGCTCACCGGGACTAGCGGGGATAGATACG. Full variable domain (rest looked up from reference TRBV18 and TRBJ2-3): NAGVMQNPRHLVRRRGQEARLRCSPMKGHSHVYWYRQLPEEGLKFMVYLQKENIIDESGMPKERFSAEFPKEGPSILRIQQVVRGDSAAYFCASSPGLAGIDTQYFGPGTRLTVL.

As to this clone: The CDR3 is cut off 3 residues early in the read; its end comes from the germline J gene. This chain uses TRBV5-1 with TRBJ2-7, with TRBD2 as a possible D gene (6 bases). Germline V gene lookup returns CDR1 SGHRS and CDR2 YFSETQ. V lost 0 bases to trimming and J lost 2 bases, with 12 bases between them. This CDR3 is 15 amino acids long. CDR3: CASSLAGTGAYEQYF. The sequenced CDR3 bases are TGCGCCAGCAGCTTGGCCGGGACGGGGGCCTACGAG. Full variable domain (remainder filled in from reference TRBV5-1 and TRBJ2-7): KAGVTQTPRYLIKTRGQQVTLSCSPISGHRSVSWYQQTPGQGLQFLFEYFSETQRNKGNFPGRFSGRQFSNSRSEMNVSTLELGDSALYLCASSLAGTGAYEQYFGPGTRLTVT.

A note on this clone: The read terminates 3 residues ahead of where the CDR3 ends, so the germline J gene completes it. V gene TRBV6-4 combines with J gene TRBJ2-1; 12 bases align to TRBD2. V was clipped by 3 bases and J by 9 bases; unmatched bases: 6. The CDR3 contains 15 residues. Germline CDR1 is MRHNA and CDR2 is SNTAGT. The CDR3 loop reads CASSDLAGGPSEQFF. The DNA read from the CDR3 is TGTGCCAGCAGTGATCTAGCGGGGGGGCCAAGTGAG.

With regard to this clone: Coverage ceases 3 residues before the CDR3 finishes, and the germline J gene fills in the end. The rearrangement joins TRBV20-1 to TRBJ2-5; 7 nucleotides line up with TRBD1. In germline, CDR1 is DFQATT, CDR2 SNEGSKA (reference sequence). The CDR3 runs 13 residues. V was pared by 6 bases and J by 3 bases, with 7 bases of the junction left unmatched. The CDR3 sequence is CSAEDRRKETQYF. The CDR3 bases that were read are TGCAGTGCCGAGGACAGGAGAAAAGAGACC.

CDR3 sequence reads: CAWSFLATNEKLFF. The CDR3 bases that were read are TGTGCCTGGAGTTTTCTTGCAACTAATGAAAAG. The chain recombines TRBV30 with TRBJ2-2, with D unresolved. The observed sequence ends 3 residues before the CDR3 terminus, with the missing tail filled in from the germline J gene. Germline lookup yields CDR1 GTSNPN and CDR2 SVGIG (reference sequence). This CDR3 region has 14 residues.